This entry lists 30 T cell receptor beta chains sequenced from one sample in a study of glioma-infiltrating T cells after dendritic cell vaccination. Using immunoSEQ multiplex PCR, the repertoire was profiled, and TCRdb retains in-frame clones only, with some absent. The sample holds 85,000 to 100,000 clones, 85% seen once. The time point: after dendritic cell vaccination, including at tumor progression/relapse. Sequencing used blood, obtained after dendritic cell vaccination. The receptors stem from a human donor with glioblastoma.

The chain employs TRBV19 and TRBJ1-6; TRBD1 matches at 7 bases. Germline V gene sequence: CDR1 LNHDA, CDR2 SQIVND (reference sequence). J was trimmed by 7 bases and V by 6 bases; bases with no gene match: 6. The CDR3 sequence is 14 residues long. In DNA form, the CDR3 reads TGTGCCAGTAGGACCGGGACAGACAATTCACCCCTCCACTTT. Encoded protein: CASRTGTDNSPLHF.

The CDR3 DNA reads as TGTGCCATCAGTCCGAACAGGGGGGAGACCCAGTACTTC. As protein: CAISPNRGETQYF. The rearrangement uses TRBV10-3 and TRBJ2-5; 8 bases match TRBD1. This CDR3 has 13 amino acids. V trimming: 5 bases; J trimming: 5 bases; junction bases outside the gene matches: 4. The germline V gene encodes CDR1 ENHRY and CDR2 SYGVKD.

The V gene is TRBV18, the J gene TRBJ2-7; D not certain. Germline V gene sequence: CDR1 KGHSH, CDR2 LQKENI. V dropped 4 bases and J dropped 4 bases, with 5 bases sitting between them. The CDR3 is 11 amino acids. CDR3 loop: CASSHGYEQYF. The CDR3 DNA sequence: TGTGCCAGCTCACACGGTTACGAGCAGTACTTC. The variable domain in full, completed from reference TRBV18 and TRBJ2-7, reads NAGVMQNPRHLVRRRGQEARLRCSPMKGHSHVYWYRQLPEEGLKFMVYLQKENIIDESGMPKERFSAEFPKEGPSILRIQQVVRGDSAAYFCASSHGYEQYFGPGTRLTVT.

This chain connects TRBV6-5 to TRBJ2-2; 9 bases align to TRBD1. Trimming cost V 6 bases and J 5 bases; bases outside gene matches: 7. The length of the CDR3 is 15 residues. The germline gives CDR1 MNHEY, CDR2 SVGAGI. The DNA for the CDR3 is TGTGCCAGCAGAATTGGACAGGGGCGGACCGGGGAGCTGTTTTTT. It encodes CASRIGQGRTGELFF.

The table lists this clone with a few counts. The DNA of the CDR3 is TGTGCCAGCAGCGTAACTCCGACAGGCCCATTCGAGCAGTACTTC. This sequence encodes CASSVTPTGPFEQYF. The chain joins TRBV9 to TRBJ2-7; D might be TRBD1 (6 bases). V was pared by 1 base and J by 6 bases, with 17 bases between. Germline CDR1 SGDLS, CDR2 YYNGEE. This CDR3 comprises 15 residues.

A single count supports this clone. The chain recombines TRBV4-1 with TRBJ1-3; D remains ambiguous. From germline, CDR1 is MGHRA and CDR2 YSYEKL. The CDR3 spans 15 residues. The V end lost 10 bases, the J end lost 7 bases, and 23 bases lay between the germline ends. CDR3 amino acids: CATAAGSLGRNTIYF. The CDR3 nucleotides are TGCGCCACTGCCGCCGGGAGTCTTGGGCGGAACACCATATATTTT.

The chain couples TRBV7-7 to TRBJ2-2; 7 bases fit TRBD2. This CDR3 comprises 18 residues. The V segment lost 5 bases and the J segment 2 bases; nucleotides outside the gene matches: 14. CDR1 SSHAT and CDR2 FNYEAQ come from the germline V gene (reference sequence). The CDR3, as DNA: TGTGCCAGCAGCCCCTTCCGGGACTATGAAACCAACACCGGGGAGCTGTTTTTT. It codes for CASSPFRDYETNTGELFF. The complete variable domain, with remaining parts taken from reference TRBV7-7 and TRBJ2-2, reads GAGVSQSPRYKVTKRGQDVTLRCDPISSHATLYWYQQALGQGPEFLTYFNYEAQPDKSGLPSDRFSAERPEGSISTLTIQRTEQRDSAMYRCASSPFRDYETNTGELFFGEGSRLTVL.

The chain couples TRBV6-1 to TRBJ2-1; 7 bases agree with TRBD1. From germline, CDR1 is MNHNS and CDR2 SASEGT. The CDR3 has 16 amino acids. J lost 4 bases, V lost 3 bases, and 9 bases had no gene match. The CDR3 coding sequence is TGTGCCAGCAGTGATAACCCGGGACAGCCTTACAATGAGCAGTTCTTC. Its translation is CASSDNPGQPYNEQFF.

This chain uses TRBV9 with TRBJ2-1; 8 bases agree with TRBD1. The CDR3 consists of 15 residues. Germline trimming cut 2 bases from V and 1 base from J; bases unmatched to any gene: 2. Germline-derived CDR1 and CDR2 are SGDLS and YYNGEE. CDR3 DNA sequence: TGTGCCAGCAGCGTGGACAGGGCATCCTACAATGAGCAGTTCTTC. It yields the protein CASSVDRASYNEQFF.

A few counts support this clone. J is TRBJ2-1 and V is TRBV7-2; 8 bases line up with TRBD1. Germline CDR1 is SGHTA and CDR2 is FQGNSA. V shed 5 bases and J 9 bases; nucleotides not matched to a gene: 6. The CDR3 covers 13 residues. CDR3 nucleotide sequence: TGTGCCAGCAGCCAAACGACAGGGGTTGAGCAGTTCTTC. It specifies CASSQTTGVEQFF.

V gene TRBV5-7 combines with J gene TRBJ2-7; 14 bases match TRBD2. TRBV5-7 is given ORF status, its function remaining uncertain. The CDR3 has 14 residues. Trimming cost V 0 bases and J 7 bases; bases outside gene matches: 0. The CDR3 sequence: CASSLGTSGGEQYF. For the CDR3, the DNA is TGTGCCAGCAGCTTGGGGACTAGCGGGGGGGAGCAGTACTTC.

This rearrangement joins TRBV27 to TRBJ1-1; D unresolved. Trimming took off 6 bases at V and 7 bases at J, with 9 bases between the two ends. There are 11 residues in the CDR3. Per the germline V gene, CDR1 is MNHEY and CDR2 is SMNVEV (reference sequence). The CDR3 here is CASRHRDEAFF. The CDR3 DNA follows: TGTGCCAGCAGGCACCGGGATGAAGCTTTCTTT.

This chain joins TRBV6-1 and TRBJ2-2, with 9 bases lining up with TRBD1. Per the germline V gene, CDR1 is MNHNS and CDR2 is SASEGT. The CDR3 sequence is 15 residues long. V shed 5 bases, J shed 5 bases, and the junction held 6 bases outside the gene matches. CDR3: CASSRDRVATGELFF. CDR3 in DNA: TGTGCCAGCAGTCGGGACAGGGTTGCGACCGGGGAGCTGTTTTTT.

This clone appeared a single time. The chain has TRBV7-8 and TRBJ1-1, with 7 bases matching TRBD1. The germline V gene encodes CDR1 SGHVS and CDR2 FQNEAQ. This CDR3 spans 14 amino acids. The V and J ends lost 4 bases and 6 bases, in that order; junction bases with no gene match: 8. CDR3 coding DNA: TGTGCCAGCAGCTCGGTGAGGGACAGAGCTGAAGCTTTCTTT. Translating it yields CASSSVRDRAEAFF.

The chain links TRBV7-9 to TRBJ2-2; 8 nucleotides align to TRBD1. Germline V gene sequence: CDR1 SEHNR, CDR2 FQNEAQ (reference sequence). The trim removed 9 bases at V and 6 bases at J, leaving 0 bases unmatched. The CDR3 totals 11 residues. CDR3 amino acids: CARQGAGELFF. CDR3 bases: TGTGCCAGACAGGGGGCCGGGGAGCTGTTTTTT. Drawing the rest from reference TRBV7-9 and TRBJ2-2, the complete variable domain is DTGVSQNPRHKITKRGQNVTFRCDPISEHNRLYWYRQTLGQGPEFLTYFQNEAQLEKSRLLSDRFSAERPKGSFSTLEIQRTEQGDSAMYLCARQGAGELFFGEGSRLTVL.

This clone was seen just once. This chain joins TRBV9 and TRBJ2-1; 10 bases fit TRBD2. The ends lost 0 bases at V and 10 bases at J; junction bases unmatched: 7. The CDR3 runs 15 residues. CDR1 and CDR2 from the germline V gene are SGDLS and YYNGEE. In DNA, the CDR3 is TGTGCCAGCAGCGTAGGGAGCGGGGGGGCTCGGGAGCAGTTCTTC. Translated, it gives CASSVGSGGAREQFF.

The gene calls are TRBV6-1 and TRBJ2-7, with 12 bases identical to TRBD1. This CDR3 has 15 amino acids. With V trimmed by 3 bases and J by 7 bases, 7 bases remained unmatched. CDR1 is MNHNS and CDR2 is SASEGT in the germline V gene. The CDR3 DNA reads as TGTGCCAGCAGTGACCCGGGACAGGGGGCGGGGGAGCAGTACTTC. Its protein product is CASSDPGQGAGEQYF.

As DNA, the CDR3 is TGTGCCAGCAGCTTATGGGGACAGGGTGGAACCGGGGAGCTGTTTTTT. It specifies CASSLWGQGGTGELFF. The V gene is TRBV7-3, the J gene TRBJ2-2; 9 bases align to TRBD1. The CDR3 covers 16 residues. V was clipped by 2 bases and J by 5 bases; unmatched bases: 6. Germline lookup yields CDR1 SGHTA and CDR2 FQGTGA.

The gene calls are TRBV5-1 and TRBJ2-1; 8 bases are a match to TRBD2. V shed 5 bases and J 10 bases; nucleotides not matched to a gene: 14. The CDR3 runs to 15 residues. Germline CDR1 and CDR2: SGHRS and YFSETQ. The CDR3 DNA sequence: TGCGCCAGCAGTTTCCTAGCGGGCTCTCCTGGGGAGCAGTTCTTC. Its protein product is CASSFLAGSPGEQFF.

The chain uses TRBV19 and TRBJ2-3, with TRBD1 matching over 8 bases. CDR1 is LNHDA and CDR2 is SQIVND in the germline V gene (reference sequence). This CDR3 contains 14 residues. The junction had 4 bases not matched to a gene; V was cut back by 5 bases and J by 3 bases. CDR3 residues: CASSRQGSTDTQYF. In DNA, the CDR3 is TGTGCCAGTAGTCGACAGGGGAGTACAGATACGCAGTATTTT.

The chain has TRBV7-9 and TRBJ1-5; no clear D gene. Trimming left V 6 bases short and J 3 bases short, with 12 bases between. CDR3 length: 14 amino acids. Germline V gene data show CDR1 as SEHNR and CDR2 as FQNEAQ (reference sequence). The CDR3 nucleotides are TGTGCCAGCAGAATCCCGGGTTACAATCAGCCCCAGCATTTT. Translated: CASRIPGYNQPQHF.

This rearrangement joins TRBV5-1 to TRBJ2-7, with 12 bases lining up with TRBD2. Germline CDR1 reads SGHRS; CDR2 reads YFSETQ. V was pared by 4 bases and J by 5 bases, with 7 bases of the junction left unmatched. This CDR3 has 15 amino acids. The CDR3 loop is CASSIGLAGPHEQYF. The CDR3, as DNA: TGCGCCAGCAGCATCGGACTAGCGGGACCCCACGAGCAGTACTTC.

This sequence joins TRBV28 and TRBJ1-2; 7 bases line up with TRBD1. There are 14 residues in the CDR3. V dropped 7 bases and J dropped 2; count of bases not matched to a gene: 7. The germline V gene encodes CDR1 MDHEN and CDR2 SYDVKM. This chain's CDR3 is CASNRQGNNYGYTF. Written as DNA, the CDR3 is TGTGCCAGCAACCGACAGGGTAACAACTATGGCTACACCTTC.

The chain has TRBV10-3 and TRBJ2-3, with D unresolved. The CDR3 has 16 residues. CDR1 is ENHRY, CDR2 SYGVKD, per germline. Trimming took 4 bases from V and 5 from J, leaving 19 bases between them. The CDR3 sequence: CAISALSRRNVDTQYF. The CDR3, as DNA: TGTGCCATCAGTGCTTTGAGTAGAAGAAACGTAGATACGCAGTATTTT.

V is TRBV5-5 and J is TRBJ2-2; 7 bases align to TRBD2. CDR3 size: 16 residues. V lost 1 base to trimming and J lost 4 bases; unmatched junction nucleotides: 7. Looked up from germline, CDR1 is SGHKS and CDR2 is YYEKEE (reference sequence). The CDR3 coding sequence is TGTGCCAGCAGCTTGTGGCTAGCGGAGGGCACCGGGGAGCTGTTTTTT. This translates into CASSLWLAEGTGELFF.

This chain connects TRBV4-2 to TRBJ1-5, with TRBD1 matching 9 bases. J was trimmed by 9 bases and V by 0 bases; bases with no gene match: 18. The CDR3 runs to 19 residues. Germline loops: CDR1 LGHNA, CDR2 YNFKEQ. CDR3 coding DNA: TGTGCCAGCAGCCAAGATGGACCGGCTGGACAGGGGACGTTCGGGCCCCAGCATTTT. This translates into CASSQDGPAGQGTFGPQHF.

This chain uses TRBV5-6 with TRBJ2-7, with TRBD1 as a possible D gene (5 bases). The germline CDR1 and CDR2 sequences are SGHDT and YYEEEE. V lost 0 bases, J lost 4 bases, and 11 bases lay in between. The CDR3 is 14 residues long. The DNA of the CDR3 is TGTGCCAGCAGCTTGGCAGGGTCTTATTACGAGCAGTACTTC. Its translation: CASSLAGSYYEQYF.

The V and J genes are TRBV5-1 and TRBJ2-2; perhaps TRBD2 as D (5 bases). The CDR3 is 15 amino acids. The germline V and J ends were trimmed by 2 bases and 0 bases, with 8 bases remaining between them. The V gene's germline CDR1 is SGHRS and CDR2 YFSETQ. In DNA, the CDR3 is TGCGCCAGCAGCTTCAGCGGAGCGAACACCGGGGAGCTGTTTTTT. It specifies CASSFSGANTGELFF. Using reference TRBV5-1 and TRBJ2-2 for the parts outside the CDR3, the full variable domain is KAGVTQTPRYLIKTRGQQVTLSCSPISGHRSVSWYQQTPGQGLQFLFEYFSETQRNKGNFPGRFSGRQFSNSRSEMNVSTLELGDSALYLCASSFSGANTGELFFGEGSRLTVL.

The gene calls are TRBV15 and TRBJ1-6; D is undetermined. This CDR3 spans 12 amino acids. V shed 7 bases and J shed 8 bases, with 9 bases lying between them. Germline loops: CDR1 LNHNV, CDR2 YYDKDF (reference sequence). The CDR3, as DNA: TGTGCCACCACCGACACTGATTCACCCCTCCACTTT. Translated, it gives CATTDTDSPLHF.

The chain combines TRBV5-1 with TRBJ2-1; D possibly corresponds to TRBD1 (5 bases). The ends were cut back, 0 bases at V and 7 bases at J, with 11 bases in the middle. Germline CDR1 and CDR2: SGHRS and YFSETQ. This CDR3 region has 14 residues. Here the CDR3 DNA reads TGCGCCAGCAGCTTGGAAGGGGTCGGGAATGAGCAGTTCTTC. Translated, it gives CASSLEGVGNEQFF.